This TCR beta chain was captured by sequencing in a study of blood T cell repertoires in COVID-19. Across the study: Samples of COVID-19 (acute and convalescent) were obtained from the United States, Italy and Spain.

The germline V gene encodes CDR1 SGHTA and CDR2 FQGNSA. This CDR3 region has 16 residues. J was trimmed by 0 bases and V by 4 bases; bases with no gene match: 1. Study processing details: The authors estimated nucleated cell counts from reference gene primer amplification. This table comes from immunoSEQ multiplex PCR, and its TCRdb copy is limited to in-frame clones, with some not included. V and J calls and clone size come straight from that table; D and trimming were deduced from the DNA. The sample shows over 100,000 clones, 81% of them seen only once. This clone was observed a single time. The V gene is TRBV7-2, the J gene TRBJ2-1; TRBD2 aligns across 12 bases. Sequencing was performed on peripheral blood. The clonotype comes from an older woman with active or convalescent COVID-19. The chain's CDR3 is CASSWTSGTSYNEQFF. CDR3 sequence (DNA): TGTGCCAGCAGCTGGACTAGCGGGACCTCCTACAATGAGCAGTTCTTC.